A single sample gave rise to the 8 T cell receptor beta chains below, sequenced in a study of blood T cell repertoires in COVID-19. This table comes from immunoSEQ multiplex PCR, and its TCRdb copy is limited to in-frame clones, with some not included. The sample lists hundreds of thousands of clones, around 89% occurring once. Source material: peripheral blood. These receptors were obtained from a woman aged 30 to 39 with COVID-19, enrolled during active disease.

The chain is built from TRBV6-1 and TRBJ2-7; 8 nucleotides agree with TRBD1. Germline V CDR1 and CDR2: MNHNS, SASEGT. CDR3 size: 15 residues. V was pared by 1 base and J by 1 base, with 3 bases of the junction left unmatched. The CDR3 nucleotides are TGTGCCAGCAGTGAAGGCAGGGGGCTGTCCTACGAGCAGTACTTC. The encoded protein is CASSEGRGLSYEQYF.

The rearrangement links TRBV6-6 to TRBJ2-7; maybe TRBD2 (6 bases). V lost 6 bases, J lost 6 bases, and 18 bases lay in between. Germline values: CDR1 MNHNY, CDR2 SVGAGI (reference sequence). The CDR3 sequence is 14 residues long. The CDR3: CASSHRGLNGEQYV. CDR3 bases: TGTGCCAGCAGCCACCGGGGACTCAACGGCGAGCAGTACGTC.

V is TRBV10-1 and J is TRBJ1-2, with unresolved D. Germline values: CDR1 WNHNN, CDR2 SYGVQD (reference sequence). The length of the CDR3 is 13 residues. Trimming shortened V by 3 bases and J by 7 bases, and 12 bases separated the two germline ends. The chain's CDR3 is CASSDTLAAGYTF. CDR3 DNA sequence: TGCGCCAGCAGTGACACCTTGGCCGCTGGCTACACCTTC.

The chain employs TRBV6-2 or TRBV6-3 and TRBJ2-7; 8 bases are shared with TRBD2. Trimming took 5 bases from V and 0 from J; bases not matched to a gene: 15. The CDR3 is 18 amino acids. Germline V gene sequence: CDR1 MNHEY, CDR2 SVGEGT. CDR3 region: CASSPGLAGPGLSYEQYV. The CDR3 coding sequence is TGTGCCAGCAGTCCGGGGCTAGCGGGTCCGGGCCTCTCCTACGAGCAGTACGTC.

The chain combines TRBV7-9 with TRBJ2-7; D may be TRBD1 (6 bases). The germline V gene has CDR1 SEHNR and CDR2 FQNEAQ (reference sequence). This CDR3 is 14 amino acids long. V dropped 5 bases and J dropped 1 base, with 12 bases sitting between them. CDR3: CASSGYRDSYEQYF. In DNA, the CDR3 is TGTGCCAGCAGCGGATACAGGGATTCCTACGAGCAGTACTTC.

The V call is TRBV7-9, the J call TRBJ2-3; TRBD2 aligns across 11 bases. The CDR3 is made up of 15 amino acids. J lost 6 bases, V lost 5 bases, and 7 bases had no gene match. CDR1 is SEHNR and CDR2 is FQNEAQ in the germline V gene (reference sequence). CDR3 nucleotide sequence: TGTGCCAGCAGCCGCGTAGCGGGAGGGTCCGATACGCAGTATTTT. This encodes CASSRVAGGSDTQYF.

The CDR3 spells CASSQGPVYTEAFF. DNA of the CDR3: TGTGCCAGCAGCCAAGGGCCTGTGTACACTGAAGCTTTCTTT. The chain combines TRBV3-1 (or the pseudogene TRBV3-2) with TRBJ1-1; D is unclear. The germline gives CDR1 LGHDT, CDR2 YNNKEL (reference sequence). Trimming took off 1 base at V and 3 bases at J, with 9 bases between the two ends. CDR3 length: 14 amino acids.

The chain uses TRBV4-1 and TRBJ2-2; tentatively, D is TRBD1 (5 bases). The CDR3 has 18 residues. CDR1 MGHRA and CDR2 YSYEKL come from the germline V gene. V was clipped by 4 bases and J by 3 bases, with 21 bases between them. CDR3 sequence (DNA): TGCGCCAGCAGCCTTAAGATGACAGTTTTTGGGGACACCGGGGAGCTGTTTTTT. It encodes CASSLKMTVFGDTGELFF.